These 21 T cell receptor beta chains share one sample of origin, sequenced in a study of blood T cell repertoires in COVID-19. Repertoires were generated with immunoSEQ multiplex PCR, while TCRdb's copy carries only in-frame clones and drops some. The sample contains roughly 20,000 clones, over 75% of which appear only once. Sequencing used peripheral blood. All receptors derive from a man in his forties with active COVID-19.

V usage is TRBV19 and J usage is TRBJ1-6, with D perhaps matching TRBD1 (6 bases). The CDR3 is 17 amino acids. Germline V CDR1 and CDR2: LNHDA, SQIVND (reference sequence). The germline V and J ends were trimmed by 6 bases and 0 bases, with 15 bases remaining between them. In DNA, the CDR3 is TGTGCCAGTAGAGGACAGAGTCTGAGCTCCTATAATTCACCCCTCCACTTT. Translated: CASRGQSLSSYNSPLHF.

Worth noting for this clone: A read error may produce the germline difference seen at one junction end. The chain carries TRBV7-2 and TRBJ2-5, with TRBD1 matching over 12 bases. Germline V CDR1 and CDR2: SGHTA, FQGNSA. This CDR3 spans 19 amino acids. CDR3 sequence (DNA): TGTGCCAGCAGCCTAGCCCGGGACAGGGGGCTTCGCTTGTCTGAGACCCAGTACTTC. It encodes CASSLARDRGLRLSETQYF.

The gene calls are TRBV11-2 and TRBJ1-1, with D unclear. CDR1 and CDR2 (germline): SGHAT, FQNNGV. The CDR3 consists of 14 residues. V was pared by 4 bases and J by 5 bases, with 14 bases between. The CDR3 nucleotides are TGTGCCAGCAGCTCAGATACTGCAGGAACTGAAGCTTTCTTT. It encodes CASSSDTAGTEAFF. The full variable domain, with the rest looked up from reference TRBV11-2 and TRBJ1-1, is EAGVAQSPRYKIIEKRQSVAFWCNPISGHATLYWYQQILGQGPKLLIQFQNNGVVDDSQLPKDRFSAERLKGVDSTLKIQPAKLEDSAVYLCASSSDTAGTEAFFGQGTRLTVV.

V gene TRBV19 combines with J gene TRBJ2-7; D is possibly TRBD1 (6 bases). Per the germline V gene, CDR1 is LNHDA and CDR2 is SQIVND (reference sequence). V was cut by 5 bases and J by 7 bases, with 18 bases left in between. The CDR3 has 14 residues. The CDR3 DNA reads TGTGCCAGTAGTGTGACACACAGGGTGGGGGAGCAGTACTTC. As protein: CASSVTHRVGEQYF.

The chain recombines TRBV5-8 with TRBJ1-5; possibly TRBD1 for D (5 bases). Germline CDR1 SGHTS, CDR2 YDEGEE. The CDR3 contains 18 residues. V was shortened by 4 bases and J by 3 bases, with 23 bases between the two germline ends. The DNA for the CDR3 is TGTGCCAGCAGCCTCTTTGGTAGACAGACAGATATCAATCAGCCCCAGCATTTT. It is translated as CASSLFGRQTDINQPQHF.

The chain uses TRBV6-5 and TRBJ2-3, with D perhaps matching TRBD2 (7 bases). The V gene's germline CDR1 is MNHEY and CDR2 SVGAGI. Trimming stripped 6 bases from V and 3 bases from J, with 16 bases between. The CDR3 runs 15 residues. The chain's CDR3 is CASSGGGGWTDTQYF. CDR3 sequence (DNA): TGTGCCAGCAGCGGAGGGGGGGGTTGGACAGATACGCAGTATTTT.

This chain uses TRBV7-9 with TRBJ2-3; possibly TRBD2 for D (7 bases). The V end lost 3 bases, the J end lost 2 bases, and 21 bases lay between the germline ends. CDR1 is SEHNR and CDR2 is FQNEAQ in the germline V gene (reference sequence). The CDR3 contains 18 residues. CDR3: CASSFKRRGGTVTDTQYF. CDR3 DNA: TGTGCCAGCAGCTTCAAAAGGAGGGGGGGAACCGTCACAGATACGCAGTATTTT.

This clone was found once. This chain connects TRBV30 to TRBJ2-1, with 10 nucleotides matching TRBD1. V lost 2 bases, J lost 8 bases, and 12 bases stayed unmatched. Germline V gene lookup returns CDR1 GTSNPN and CDR2 SVGIG (reference sequence). The CDR3 covers 16 residues. The DNA for the CDR3 is TGTGCCTGGAGTAGACGGGACAGGGGTACAATCGATGAGCAGTTCTTC. Translated, it gives CAWSRRDRGTIDEQFF.

The chain combines TRBV5-4 with TRBJ1-1, with D unclear. CDR3 length: 12 residues. Trimming cost V 1 base and J 5 bases, with 6 bases left between them. CDR1 and CDR2 (germline): SGHNT, YYREEE (reference sequence). This chain's CDR3 is CASSLQKTEAFF. In DNA form, the CDR3 reads TGTGCCAGCAGCTTGCAGAAGACTGAAGCTTTCTTT.

The CDR3 region is CASSSRQGWDTQYF. The CDR3, as DNA: TGTGCCAGCAGCTCAAGACAGGGTTGGGATACGCAGTATTTT. The V and J genes are TRBV5-6 and TRBJ2-3; 7 bases line up with TRBD1. Trimming cost V 3 bases and J 6 bases; bases outside gene matches: 7. The CDR3 runs 14 residues. Germline V gene sequence: CDR1 SGHDT, CDR2 YYEEEE.

The chain is built from TRBV4-3 and TRBJ1-1, with D perhaps TRBD1 (6 bases). Trimming left V 8 bases short and J 11 bases short, with 24 bases between. The germline gives CDR1 LGHNA, CDR2 YSLEER. The CDR3 runs to 14 residues. The CDR3 region is CASREEDGGAEAFF. In nucleotides, the CDR3 is TGCGCCAGCCGAGAGGAGGATGGGGGCGCAGAGGCTTTCTTT.

The rearrangement joins TRBV5-5 to TRBJ2-2; 7 bases are shared with TRBD1. CDR1 and CDR2 from the germline V gene are SGHKS and YYEKEE (reference sequence). The CDR3 loop spans 16 amino acids. V lost 2 bases to trimming and J lost 6 bases; unmatched junction nucleotides: 10. The CDR3 coding sequence is TGTGCCAGCAGCTTCTTGACAGGGTCGCTGCCCGGGGAGCTGTTTTTT. It yields the protein CASSFLTGSLPGELFF.

The V and J genes are TRBV7-9 and TRBJ2-7; 7 nucleotides align to TRBD2. Germline-derived CDR1 and CDR2 are SEHNR and FQNEAQ (reference sequence). The CDR3 is 15 amino acids. The V and J ends lost 5 bases and 0 bases, in that order; junction bases with no gene match: 7. The CDR3 bases are TGTGCCAGCAGCCCCCGGGAGGTTTCCTCCTACGAGCAGTACTTC. This sequence encodes CASSPREVSSYEQYF.

The V gene is TRBV7-6, the J gene TRBJ2-7; TRBD1 agrees at 11 bases. CDR1 and CDR2 from the germline V gene are SGHVS and FNYEAQ. With V trimmed by 4 bases and J by 4 bases, 6 bases remained unmatched. This CDR3 has 15 amino acids. CDR3 loop: CASSSTGTGGYEQYF. As DNA, the CDR3 is TGTGCCAGCAGCTCGACCGGGACAGGGGGGTACGAGCAGTACTTC.

V usage is TRBV12-3 or TRBV12-4 and J usage is TRBJ2-7; tentative D call: TRBD1 (5 bases). This CDR3 spans 12 amino acids. V lost 3 bases and J 5 bases, leaving 8 bases between the germline ends. The CDR3 DNA sequence: TGTGCCAGCAGTTTCGTCAGGGACGAGCAGTACTTC. It codes for CASSFVRDEQYF.

The genes are TRBV9 and TRBJ2-2; 8 bases are a match to TRBD2. Losses at the gene ends were 2 bases for V and 1 base for J; bases not matched to a gene: 4. The CDR3 extends over 16 amino acids. Germline-derived CDR1 and CDR2 are SGDLS and YYNGEE. The CDR3 nucleotides read TGTGCCAGCAGCGTCGCGCTAGCGGGGAACACCGGGGAGCTGTTTTTT. This sequence encodes CASSVALAGNTGELFF.

This sequence joins TRBV5-4 and TRBJ2-3; perhaps TRBD1 as D (6 bases). CDR1 is SGHNT, CDR2 YYREEE, per germline (reference sequence). V was trimmed by 3 bases and J by 2 bases, leaving 16 bases between them. This CDR3 has 16 residues. DNA of the CDR3: TGTGCCAGCAGCTCACTGACAGGAAGTACCACAGATACGCAGTATTTT. Amino acid sequence: CASSSLTGSTTDTQYF.

The rearrangement uses TRBV6-2 or TRBV6-3 and TRBJ2-1; tentatively, D is TRBD2 (6 bases). V gave up 5 bases and J gave up 0 bases, with 8 bases separating them. CDR1 MNHEY and CDR2 SVGEGT come from the germline V gene. CDR3 length equals 14 residues. CDR3 nucleotide sequence: TGTGCCAGCAGTCCGCGGGGCTCCTACAATGAGCAGTTCTTC. Translated: CASSPRGSYNEQFF.

The chain employs TRBV29-1 and TRBJ2-1; possible D gene TRBD2, 6 bases. V gave up 7 bases and J gave up 8 bases, with 15 bases separating them. Germline lookup yields CDR1 SQVTM and CDR2 ANQGSEA. The CDR3 totals 12 residues. The CDR3 spells CSARRGTYEQFF. CDR3 nucleotides: TGCAGCGCGAGACGCGGGACCTATGAGCAGTTCTTC.

The gene calls are TRBV6-5 and TRBJ2-5; D possibly corresponds to TRBD1 (5 bases). Trimming left V 0 bases short and J 0 bases short, with 11 bases between. CDR3 length: 16 amino acids. The V gene's germline CDR1 is MNHEY and CDR2 SVGAGI. CDR3 in amino acids: CASSYSLGPNQETQYF. DNA for the CDR3: TGTGCCAGCAGTTACTCGTTGGGGCCAAACCAAGAGACCCAGTACTTC.

This chain uses TRBV29-1 with TRBJ2-7; 10 bases fit TRBD2. Germline V gene lookup returns CDR1 SQVTM and CDR2 ANQGSEA. The CDR3 loop spans 17 amino acids. Trimming cost V 2 bases and J 4 bases; bases outside gene matches: 14. The CDR3 bases are TGCAGCGTTGAAATTCTCAGCGGGAGGGCCTCTTTATACGAGCAGTACTTC. Its protein is CSVEILSGRASLYEQYF.